There are a few counts of the clone carrying this T cell receptor (beta chain). What it binds is not known. CDR3 length equals 17 residues. The study reverse transcribed the entire isolated RNA, so it sequenced expressed TCRB transcripts. TCRdb's copy holds only in-frame clones and misses some; the assay was immunoSEQ multiplex PCR. The repertoire consists of approximately 160,000 clones, with about a tenth occurring once and the leading ten covering more than 0.4%. The data stem from a study of beta chain features in type 1 diabetes. Study context: Age, gender and cell yields were alike across patients and healthy donors. There were some 110 million sorted cells examined across all samples.

Study findings and constraints: There was a moderate but significant shortening of TCRB CDR3s in all four CD4+ subsets of Type 1 diabetes patients. cDNA-based sequencing might over-represent cells highly expressing TCR.

This rearrangement joins TRBV21-1 to TRBJ1-5; TRBD1, the table's D call, lacks a check against the DNA. TRBV21-1 is a documented pseudogene. Sequencing was done on a sample of central memory CD4+ T cells from blood. This clonotype was sampled from a man in his thirties or forties with type 1 diabetes. The DNA for the CDR3 is TGTGCCAGCAGCACCGGACAGGGAACATATAGCAATCAGCCCCAGCATTTT. It translates to CASSTGQGTYSNQPQHF.